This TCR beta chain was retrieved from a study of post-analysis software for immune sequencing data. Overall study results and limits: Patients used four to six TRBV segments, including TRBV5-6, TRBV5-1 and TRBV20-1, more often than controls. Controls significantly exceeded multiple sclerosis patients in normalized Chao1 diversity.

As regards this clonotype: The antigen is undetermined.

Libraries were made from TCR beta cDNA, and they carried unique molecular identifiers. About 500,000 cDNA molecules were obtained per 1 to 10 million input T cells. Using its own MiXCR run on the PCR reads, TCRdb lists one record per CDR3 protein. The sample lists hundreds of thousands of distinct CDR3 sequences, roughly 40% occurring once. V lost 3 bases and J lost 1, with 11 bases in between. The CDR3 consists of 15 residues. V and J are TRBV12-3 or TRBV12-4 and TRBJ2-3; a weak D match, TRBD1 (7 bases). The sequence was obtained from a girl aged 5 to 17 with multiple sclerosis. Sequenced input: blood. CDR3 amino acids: CASSLGRGGTDTQYF. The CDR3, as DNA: TGTGCCAGCAGTTTGGGCAGGGGGGGCACAGATACGCAGTATTTT.